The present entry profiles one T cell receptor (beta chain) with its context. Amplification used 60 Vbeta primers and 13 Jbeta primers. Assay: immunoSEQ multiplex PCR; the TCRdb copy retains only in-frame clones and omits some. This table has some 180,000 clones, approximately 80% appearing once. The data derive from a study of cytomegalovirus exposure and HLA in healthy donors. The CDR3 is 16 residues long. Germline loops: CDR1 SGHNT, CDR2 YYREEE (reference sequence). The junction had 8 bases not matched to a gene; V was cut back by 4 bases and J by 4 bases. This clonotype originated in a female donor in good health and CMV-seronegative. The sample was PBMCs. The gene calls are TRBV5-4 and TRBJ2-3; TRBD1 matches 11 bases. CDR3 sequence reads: CASSRPGQGVADTQYF. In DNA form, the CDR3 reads TGTGCCAGCAGCCGTCCGGGACAGGGGGTCGCAGATACGCAGTATTTT.